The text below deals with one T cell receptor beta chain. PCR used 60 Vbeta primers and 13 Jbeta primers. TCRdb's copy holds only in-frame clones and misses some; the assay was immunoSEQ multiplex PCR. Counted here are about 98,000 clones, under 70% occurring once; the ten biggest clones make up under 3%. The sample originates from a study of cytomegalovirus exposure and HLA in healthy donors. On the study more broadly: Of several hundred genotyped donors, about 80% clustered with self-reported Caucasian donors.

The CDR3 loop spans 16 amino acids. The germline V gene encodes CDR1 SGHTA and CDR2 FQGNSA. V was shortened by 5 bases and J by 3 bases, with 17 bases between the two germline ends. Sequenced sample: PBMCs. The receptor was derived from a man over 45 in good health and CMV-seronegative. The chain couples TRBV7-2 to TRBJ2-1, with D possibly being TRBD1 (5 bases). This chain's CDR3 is CASSPDAGPLYNEQFF. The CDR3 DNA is TGTGCCAGCAGCCCAGACGCAGGGCCGCTCTACAATGAGCAGTTCTTC.